The TCR beta chain described here comes from a study of radiotherapy plus CTLA-4 blockade in lung cancer. Study context: Of all patients, approximately 17% responded objectively and approximately 31% showed disease control.

TCRdb's copy holds only in-frame clones and misses some; the assay was immunoSEQ multiplex PCR. The sample lists 52,000 or so clones; approximately 84% were seen once. Concerning this clone: Its antigen remains unknown.

Study-wide findings and caveats: Reported findings show early blood T cell clone dynamics, with interferon-beta, best predicted response. Tumor-origin TCR clones grew in blood after radiotherapy plus ipilimumab.

Germline CDR1 reads SGDLS; CDR2 reads YYNGEE. The ends were cut back, 1 base at V and 0 bases at J, with 4 bases in the middle. The CDR3 has 14 residues. The sample here was peripheral blood, taken from a patient treated with radiotherapy plus ipilimumab. This TCR was sampled from a human donor with non-small cell lung cancer whose response to radiotherapy plus ipilimumab could not be evaluated. V and J are TRBV9 and TRBJ2-2; D unclear. The DNA for the CDR3 is TGTGCCAGCAGCGTAAGCTCGAACACCGGGGAGCTGTTTTTT. It specifies CASSVSSNTGELFF.